The clone carrying this T cell receptor (beta chain) was found many times. What it recognizes is unknown. This sample is part of a study of T cell repertoires in cytomegalovirus infection. Study-level information: The public TCR beta signatures pointed to both CMV infection and matching HLA type.

Whole-study findings and limits: There were HLA-C-restricted CMV-specific TCR beta clonotypes dominating the ex vivo response. The cumulative frequency of public TCR beta families identified carriers of CMV plus the relevant HLA.

TCRdb itself ran the reads through MiXCR, one entry per CDR3 protein. This sample has 450,000 to 600,000 distinct CDR3 sequences, with about 11% found just once. The CDR3 sequence is 16 residues long. Germline CDR1 LNHDA, CDR2 SQIVND (reference sequence). Trimming pared 3 bases from V and 0 bases from J, leaving 12 bases between. The sequence was collected from a human donor in good health (CMV status not recorded). Some clones in this sample may be carry-over from other donors' samples. The chain combines TRBV19 with TRBJ1-3, with no clear D. What was sequenced was PBMCs. The CDR3 DNA reads as TGTGCCAGTAGTATTGGTGGCAGTTCCTCTGGAAACACCATATATTTT. This gives the protein CASSIGGSSSGNTIYF.